The present T cell receptor (beta chain) was sequenced within a study of vaccination effects on CD4 cells after COVID-19. Notes on the study in general: Convalescent patients were scarce in the study, and it lacked early post-infection timepoints.

Expansion of antigen-specific CD4+ T cells with viral peptide pools was carried out by the ViraFEST assay before sequencing. Subsequent to a culture period of 10 days, CD4+ T cells were isolated. Each participant was administered two doses of either the BNT162b2 or the mRNA-1273 vaccine. With regard to this clone: Its antigen is unidentified.

Using immunoSEQ multiplex PCR, the repertoire was profiled, and TCRdb retains in-frame clones only, with some absent. The table has about 16,000 clones, around 70% seen once. V lost 0 bases and J 6 bases, leaving 5 bases between the germline ends. This CDR3 is built from 13 residues. Germline lookup yields CDR1 LGHNA and CDR2 YNFKEQ. The rearrangement links TRBV4-2 to TRBJ2-2, with a weak D call TRBD1 (5 bases). Specimen: CD4+ T cells from PBMCs cultured with SARS-CoV-2 spike peptides, collected after COVID-19 vaccination. The receptor comes from a human donor who received a COVID-19 vaccine. Here the CDR3 reads CASSQEGPGELFF. CDR3 bases: TGTGCCAGCAGCCAAGAGGGGCCCGGGGAGCTGTTTTTT.